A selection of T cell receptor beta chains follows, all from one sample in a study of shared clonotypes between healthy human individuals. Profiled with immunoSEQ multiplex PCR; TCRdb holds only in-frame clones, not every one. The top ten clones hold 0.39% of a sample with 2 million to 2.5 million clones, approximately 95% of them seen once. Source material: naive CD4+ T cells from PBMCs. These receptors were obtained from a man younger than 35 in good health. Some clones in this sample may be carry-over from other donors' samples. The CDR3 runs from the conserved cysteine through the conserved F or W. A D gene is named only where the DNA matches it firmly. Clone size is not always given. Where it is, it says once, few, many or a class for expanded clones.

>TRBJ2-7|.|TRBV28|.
TGTGCCAGCAGCGCGCCGGGAAGATACTACGAGCAGTACTTC
CASSAPGRYYEQYF
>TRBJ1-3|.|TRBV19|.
TGTGCCAGTAGTACTGGAAACACCATATATTTT
CASSTGNTIYF
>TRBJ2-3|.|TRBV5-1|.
TGCGCCAGCAGCTTGGGCCAGACCACAGATACGCAGTATTTT
CASSLGQTTDTQYF
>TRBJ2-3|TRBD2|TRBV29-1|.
TGCAGCGTGGCCCCGGGACTAGCGGCAGATACGCAGTATTTT
CSVAPGLAADTQYF
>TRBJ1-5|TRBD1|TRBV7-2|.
TGTGCCAGCAGCCTCTCCGGGACAGTCAATCAGCCCCAGCATTTT
CASSLSGTVNQPQHF
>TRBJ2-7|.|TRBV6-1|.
TGTGCCAGCAGTGAAGCGGGGAGTCTCTCCTACGAGCAGTACTTC
CASSEAGSLSYEQYF
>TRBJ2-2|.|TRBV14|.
TGTGCCAGCAGCCAAGAGTTCAGGACGGGCCCGGCGGCCGGGGAGCTGTTTTTT
CASSQEFRTGPAAGELFF
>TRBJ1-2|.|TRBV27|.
TGTGCCAGCAGTTTCTCAGGACGGTCCCGGGGCTACACCTTC
CASSFSGRSRGYTF
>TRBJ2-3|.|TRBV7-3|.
TGTGCCAGCAGCTCCCCTAGCCCCCCGGAGCCGTATACGCAGTATTTT
CASSSPSPPEPYTQYF
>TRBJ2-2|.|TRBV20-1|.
TGCAGTGCTCCAGACAGGGAGCTGTTTTTT
CSAPDRELFF
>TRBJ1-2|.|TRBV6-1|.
TGTGCCAGCAGTTCGGTTACTAACTATGGCTACACCTTC
CASSSVTNYGYTF
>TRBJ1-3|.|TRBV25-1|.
TGTGCCAGCAGTGACACACAGGGCTCTGGAAACACCATATATTTT
CASSDTQGSGNTIYF
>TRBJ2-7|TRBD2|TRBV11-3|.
TGTGCCAGCAGCACTAGCGGGAACTCCTACGAGCAGTACTTC
CASSTSGNSYEQYF
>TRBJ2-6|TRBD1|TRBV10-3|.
TGTGCCATCAGTGAGGGACAGGGAACAGGAGGGGCCAACGTCCTGACTTTC
CAISEGQGTGGANVLTF
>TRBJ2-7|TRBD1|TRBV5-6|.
TGTGCCAGCAGTACCGGACAGGGGGGATTCTCCTACGAGCAGTACTTC
CASSTGQGGFSYEQYF
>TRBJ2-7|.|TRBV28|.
TGTGCCAGCAGTGGGGGCCACCCTAACTACGAGCAGTACTTC
CASSGGHPNYEQYF
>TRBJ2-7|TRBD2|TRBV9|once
TGTGCCAGCAGCGTAGCCAGTTGGGCTAGCGGGAGCGGCAACGAGCAGTACTTC
CASSVASWASGSGNEQYF
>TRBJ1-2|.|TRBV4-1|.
TGCGCCAGCAGCGGACTGTCTAACTATGGCTACACCTTC
CASSGLSNYGYTF
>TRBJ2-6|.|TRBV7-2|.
TGTGCCAGCAGCTTCTACACTGGGGCCAACGTCCTGACTTTC
CASSFYTGANVLTF
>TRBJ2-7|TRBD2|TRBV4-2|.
TGTGCCAGCAGCCAAGTTGCGGGAGAGTTCTACGAGCAGTACTTC
CASSQVAGEFYEQYF
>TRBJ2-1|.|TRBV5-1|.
TGCGCCAGCAGGAACTCGTTGGCCCATGAGCAGTTCTTC
CASRNSLAHEQFF
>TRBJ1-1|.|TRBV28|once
TGTGCCAGCAACCTGAACACTGAAGCTTTCTTT
CASNLNTEAFF
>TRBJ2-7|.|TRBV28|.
TGTGCCAGCAGTGATGGACAGCAACTCCTACGAGCCTCCTACTTC
CASSDGQQLLRASYF
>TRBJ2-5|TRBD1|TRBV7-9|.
TGTGCCAGCAGCTCGGGACAGGGAAGAGAGACCCAGTACTTC
CASSSGQGRETQYF
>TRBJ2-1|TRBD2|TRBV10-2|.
TGCGCCAGCAGGCCGGGACTAGCGGGGCACAATGAGCAGTTCTTC
CASRPGLAGHNEQFF
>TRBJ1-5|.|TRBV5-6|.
TGTGCCAGCAGTCCGGGACACCGCTACCCCCATCAGCCCCAGCATTTT
CASSPGHRYPHQPQHF
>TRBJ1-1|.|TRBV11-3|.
TGTGCCAGCAGCTTATCAGTGGACACTGAAGCTTTCTTT
CASSLSVDTEAFF
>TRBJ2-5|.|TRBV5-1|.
TGCGCCAGCAGCTTGGGCCCGGCGGAGACCCAGTACTTC
CASSLGPAETQYF
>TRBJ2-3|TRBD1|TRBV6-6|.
TGTGCCACCGCCACCCCCGGAGGCAGGGGGACAGATACGCAGTATTTT
CATATPGGRGTDTQYF
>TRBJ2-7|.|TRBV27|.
TGTGCCAGCAGTTTATGGGGATCCCTTACTAGTCTCGGGTCCTACGAGCAGTACTTC
CASSLWGSLTSLGSYEQYF
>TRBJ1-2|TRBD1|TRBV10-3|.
TGTGCCATCAGCGACACGACAGGGTCCTATGGCTACACCTTC
CAISDTTGSYGYTF
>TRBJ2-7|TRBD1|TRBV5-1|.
TGCGCCAGCAGCCGCGGACAGGCCTACGAGCAGTACTTC
CASSRGQAYEQYF
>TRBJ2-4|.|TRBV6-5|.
TGTGCCAGCAGTTACTCGAGTGGGAGAGGCATTCAGTACTTC
CASSYSSGRGIQYF
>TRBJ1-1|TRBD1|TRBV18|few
TGTGCCAGCTCACCGAGGACAGGGGATAACACTGAAGCTTTCTTT
CASSPRTGDNTEAFF
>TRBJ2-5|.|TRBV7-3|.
TGTGCCAGCAGTAAATGGGGTGGGATAGGCGAGACCCAGTACTTC
CASSKWGGIGETQYF
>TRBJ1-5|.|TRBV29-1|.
TGCAGCGTTGCGATTGGGGGAGATCAGCCCCAGCATTTT
CSVAIGGDQPQHF
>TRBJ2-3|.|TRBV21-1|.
TGTGCCAGCAGCAAACGGCGGACAGGGCCCTCCACAGATACGCAGTATTTT
CASSKRRTGPSTDTQYF
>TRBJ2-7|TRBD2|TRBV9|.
TGTGCCAGCAGCGTCGACGGGACGGCCGGGGGGGAGCAGTACTTC
CASSVDGTAGGEQYF
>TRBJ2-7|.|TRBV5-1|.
TGCGCCAGCTCCTTGGCAGGTCCCTACGAGCAGTACTTC
CASSLAGPYEQYF
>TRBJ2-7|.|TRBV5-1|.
TGCGCCAGCAGCTTGGATTCCAGGGCCAACGAGCAGTACTTC
CASSLDSRANEQYF
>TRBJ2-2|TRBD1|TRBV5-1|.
TGCGCCAGCAGCTTCCTAGGACAGGGTGAGGCCGGGGAGCTGTTTTTT
CASSFLGQGEAGELFF
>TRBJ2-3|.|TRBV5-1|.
TGCGCCAGCAGCCCCGGGGAAGATACGCAGTATTTT
CASSPGEDTQYF
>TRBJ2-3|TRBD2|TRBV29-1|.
TGCAGCGGCGAGGGCGGGAGGGCTAGCACAGATACGCAGTATTTT
CSGEGGRASTDTQYF
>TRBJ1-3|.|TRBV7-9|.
TGTGCCAGCAGCTTCGTCGGGGGAACTGGAAACACCATATATTTT
CASSFVGGTGNTIYF
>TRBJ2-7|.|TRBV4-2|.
TGTGCCAGCAGCCAGGGACCGGGCCAGGTATACGAGCAGTACTTC
CASSQGPGQVYEQYF
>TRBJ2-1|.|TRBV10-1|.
TGCGCCAGCAGTGAGTCGAAAATAACCGTGACTAGGAGGAGAGAGCAGTTCTTC
CASSESKITVTRRREQFF
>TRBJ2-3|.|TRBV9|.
TGTGCCAGCAGCCCTCGGGGGAGCACAGATACGCAGTATTTT
CASSPRGSTDTQYF
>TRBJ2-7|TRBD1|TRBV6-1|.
TGTGCCAGCAGTGACCATTCGACAGGGCCCCCCTACGAGCAGTACTTC
CASSDHSTGPPYEQYF
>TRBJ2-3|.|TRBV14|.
TGTGCCAGCAGCCCGGGCAGGACGCAGTATTTT
CASSPGRTQYF
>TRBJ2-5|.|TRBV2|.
TGTGCCAGCACCAAAGGGGGGGGAGAGACCCAGTACTTC
CASTKGGGETQYF
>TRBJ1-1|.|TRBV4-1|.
TGCGCCAGCAGCCAAGACCGACTGGGGCAGGGGAACACTGAAGCTTTCTTT
CASSQDRLGQGNTEAFF
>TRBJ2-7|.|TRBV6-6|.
TGTGCCAGCAGTTACTGGGACCGGGGTTCCGAGCAGTACTTC
CASSYWDRGSEQYF
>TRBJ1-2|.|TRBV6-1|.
TGTGCCAGCAGCTTAGAGGGACGTCCTAACTATGGCTACACCTTC
CASSLEGRPNYGYTF
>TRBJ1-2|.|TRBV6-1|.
TGTGCCAGCAGACCTATAGGACAGAAGGACTATGGCTACACCTTC
CASRPIGQKDYGYTF
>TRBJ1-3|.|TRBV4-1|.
TGCGCCAGCAGCCAAGTTGTGCGGAACCGGGGAGGCTCTGGAAACACCATATATTTT
CASSQVVRNRGGSGNTIYF
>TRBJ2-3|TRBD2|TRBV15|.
TGTGCCACCGTCGGGGGGTCCCGCACAGATACGCAGTATTTT
CATVGGSRTDTQYF
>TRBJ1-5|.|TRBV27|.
TGTGCCAGCAAGTCCTGGTTAGGCAATCAGCCCCAGCATTTT
CASKSWLGNQPQHF
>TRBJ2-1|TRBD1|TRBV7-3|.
TGTGCCAGCAGCGTAACAGGGGCCTCCTACAATGAGCAGTTCTTC
CASSVTGASYNEQFF